These 20 T cell receptor beta chains share one sample of origin, sequenced in a study of CD8 T cells in ankylosing spondylitis. Overall study results and limits: Typical of ankylosing spondylitis blood, it appeared, was a TCR beta motif of roughly eight highly homologous variants.

One entry per CDR3 protein, called by TCRdb with MiXCR from the 5' RACE reads. The sample shows around 480,000 distinct CDR3 sequences, over 15% of them seen only once. Antigens for these TCRs are unknown. Sequencing was carried out using blood, either unsorted or a sorted T cell fraction (not recorded which). Source of these receptors: a male donor with ankylosing spondylitis.

V gene TRBV21-1 combines with J gene TRBJ1-2; TRBD1, as called in the table, went unchecked against the DNA. TRBV21-1 is a recognized pseudogene. The CDR3 extends over 12 amino acids. CDR3 in DNA: TGTGCCAGCAGCAAGGGCGAGGGTAGCTACACCTTC. It yields the protein CASSKGEGSYTF.

The chain links TRBV10-3 to TRBJ1-6; the D is unclear. Trimming removed 4 bases from V and 0 bases from J, with 10 bases in between. The CDR3 runs to 16 residues. The germline gives CDR1 ENHRY, CDR2 SYGVKD. The CDR3 sequence is CAISGVASSYNSPLHF. In nucleotides, the CDR3 is TGTGCCATCAGTGGGGTGGCCAGCTCCTATAATTCACCCCTCCACTTT.

This clonotype has more than one count but fewer than ten. The rearrangement joins TRBV28 to TRBJ1-2; 8 bases align to TRBD1. The length of the CDR3 is 13 residues. The germline CDR1 and CDR2 sequences are MDHEN and SYDVKM. V gave up 5 bases and J gave up 4 bases; unmatched junction bases: 3. CDR3 DNA sequence: TGTGCCAGCAGTGACAGGGGTCCCTATGGCTACACCTTC. Protein product: CASSDRGPYGYTF.

This clonotype was picked up a small number of times. This chain uses TRBV5-5 with TRBJ2-2; tentative D call: TRBD1 (5 bases). Deletions cut 1 base from V and 1 base from J, with 8 bases between. Germline V gives CDR1 SGHKS, CDR2 YYEKEE (reference sequence). This CDR3 is 15 amino acids long. The CDR3 DNA sequence: TGTGCCAGCAGCTTGTATCAGGGGAACACCGGGGAGCTGTTTTTT. It encodes CASSLYQGNTGELFF.

V and J are TRBV15 and TRBJ1-1; D remains ambiguous. Trimming took off 0 bases at V and 1 base at J, with 12 bases between the two ends. CDR3 length: 16 amino acids. The germline V gene encodes CDR1 LNHNV and CDR2 YYDKDF (reference sequence). As DNA, the CDR3 is TGTGCCACCAGCAGAGATATCAAGCTATCGAACACTGAAGCTTTCTTT. Translation: CATSRDIKLSNTEAFF.

This clonotype occurred a few times. The V call is TRBV11-2, the J call TRBJ2-1; 8 bases fit TRBD1. There are 16 residues in the CDR3. Looked up from germline, CDR1 is SGHAT and CDR2 is FQNNGV. Trimming cost V 0 bases and J 5 bases; bases outside gene matches: 6. CDR3 loop: CASSLDLGQVNNEQFF. CDR3 in DNA: TGTGCCAGCAGCTTAGATTTGGGACAGGTCAACAATGAGCAGTTCTTC.

At least ten counts were recorded for this clonotype. The genes are TRBV24-1 and TRBJ1-3; D is uncertain. Trimming removed 2 bases from V and 0 bases from J, with 13 bases in between. Per germline, CDR1 KGHDR and CDR2 SFDVKD. This CDR3 comprises 17 residues. Here the CDR3 reads CATSDYPDANSGNTIYF. The CDR3 nucleotides read TGTGCCACCAGTGATTACCCCGACGCAAACTCTGGAAACACCATATATTTT.

This clonotype was found many times. CDR3 DNA sequence: TGCGCCAGCAGCTTTACGGCGGGCCCGACTGAAGCTTTCTTT. Amino acid sequence: CASSFTAGPTEAFF. The chain combines TRBV5-1 with TRBJ1-1; D uncertain. This CDR3 has 14 amino acids. Germline V lookup: CDR1 SGHRS, CDR2 YFSETQ. Trimming took off 2 bases at V and 5 bases at J, with 13 bases between the two ends. Full variable domain (missing parts from reference TRBV5-1 and TRBJ1-1): KAGVTQTPRYLIKTRGQQVTLSCSPISGHRSVSWYQQTPGQGLQFLFEYFSETQRNKGNFPGRFSGRQFSNSRSEMNVSTLELGDSALYLCASSFTAGPTEAFFGQGTRLTVV.

The rearrangement links TRBV11-2 to TRBJ2-2; unclear D gene. CDR3 length: 15 amino acids. In germline, CDR1 is SGHAT, CDR2 FQNNGV. V was trimmed by 1 base and J by 5 bases, leaving 11 bases between them. CDR3 sequence: CASSLGAGRTGELFF. CDR3 DNA: TGTGCCAGCAGCTTAGGGGCAGGCCGGACCGGGGAGCTGTTTTTT.

This clonotype turned up a few times. The V and J genes are TRBV20-1 and TRBJ2-1; D might be TRBD2 (6 bases). Trimming took off 4 bases at V and 6 bases at J, with 25 bases between the two ends. Germline V CDR1 and CDR2: DFQATT, SNEGSKA (reference sequence). This CDR3 is built from 17 residues. The CDR3 DNA sequence: TGCAGTGCTACTGATCAAGTGGGAGGCCTAAGGGGCAATGAGCAGTTCTTC. Its translation is CSATDQVGGLRGNEQFF.

The CDR3 loop is CASSLGDILYGYTF. CDR3 bases: TGCGCCAGCAGCTTGGGCGATATCCTCTATGGCTACACCTTC. This sequence joins TRBV5-1 and TRBJ1-2; D gene uncertain. The ends were cut back, 0 bases at V and 4 bases at J, with 10 bases in the middle. Germline V gene sequence: CDR1 SGHRS, CDR2 YFSETQ. This CDR3 contains 14 residues.

This clonotype was recorded at least ten times. The chain combines TRBV20-1 with TRBJ2-3, with 8 bases fitting TRBD2. V shed 3 bases, J shed 3 bases, and the junction held 5 bases outside the gene matches. The CDR3 runs to 14 residues. Germline V lookup: CDR1 DFQATT, CDR2 SNEGSKA (reference sequence). This CDR3 reads CSASRAGGTDTQYF. The DNA of the CDR3 is TGCAGTGCTAGTAGGGCGGGGGGTACAGATACGCAGTATTTT.

This clonotype occurred once. The J gene is TRBJ1-5, the V gene TRBV15; TRBD1 agrees at 10 bases. Trimming at V came to 3 bases and at J to 7 bases, leaving 9 bases not matched to a gene. Germline V lookup: CDR1 LNHNV, CDR2 YYDKDF (reference sequence). This CDR3 region has 16 residues. CDR3 nucleotides: TGTGCCACCAGCAGCCAACCGGGACAGGGGTGGCAGCCCCAGCATTTT. Its translation: CATSSQPGQGWQPQHF.

This clonotype has only one observation. V and J are TRBV11-1 and TRBJ2-5; 11 nucleotides match TRBD2. With V trimmed by 2 bases and J by 2 bases, 4 bases remained unmatched. CDR3 length: 16 residues. Germline CDR1 and CDR2: SGHAT and FQDESV (reference sequence). The chain's CDR3 is CASSLTSGRGQETQYF. In DNA form, the CDR3 reads TGTGCCAGCAGCTTAACTAGCGGGAGAGGGCAAGAGACCCAGTACTTC. The full variable domain, with the rest looked up from reference TRBV11-1 and TRBJ2-5, is EAEVAQSPRYKITEKSQAVAFWCDPISGHATLYWYRQILGQGPELLVQFQDESVVDDSQLPKDRFSAERLKGVDSTLKIQPAELGDSAMYLCASSLTSGRGQETQYFGPGTRLLVL.

The chain carries TRBV20-1 and TRBJ2-3; no reliable D call. The CDR3 spans 12 residues. V lost 3 bases to trimming and J lost 1 base, with 5 bases between them. CDR1 DFQATT and CDR2 SNEGSKA come from the germline V gene (reference sequence). DNA of the CDR3: TGCAGTGCTAGGAGACGCACAGATACGCAGTATTTT. Its protein is CSARRRTDTQYF.

In this sample, this clonotype turned up a few times. The J gene is TRBJ2-2, the V gene TRBV18; D may be TRBD2 (5 bases). V was clipped by 3 bases and J by 2 bases, with 13 bases between them. The V gene's germline CDR1 is KGHSH and CDR2 LQKENI. This CDR3 is built from 16 residues. The CDR3 sequence: CASSPRGGLNTGELFF. The CDR3 coding sequence is TGTGCCAGCTCACCCCGAGGAGGACTTAACACCGGGGAGCTGTTTTTT.

The gene calls are TRBV28 and TRBJ2-3, with D perhaps TRBD2 (6 bases). V lost 7 bases to trimming and J lost 2 bases, with 25 bases between them. Per the germline V gene, CDR1 is MDHEN and CDR2 is SYDVKM. This CDR3 has 18 residues. The CDR3 protein is CASTLGQKHGRLTDTQYF. The DNA for the CDR3 is TGTGCCAGCACATTGGGGCAGAAGCATGGGAGGCTCACAGATACGCAGTATTTT.

This clonotype occurred a few times. This chain's CDR3 is CASSSGTGGLSTDTQYF. The CDR3 coding sequence is TGCGCCAGCAGCTCCGGGACAGGGGGCCTTAGCACAGATACGCAGTATTTT. V gene TRBV5-1 combines with J gene TRBJ2-3; 12 bases are shared with TRBD1. V was pared by 3 bases and J by 0 bases, with 5 bases of the junction left unmatched. The V gene's germline CDR1 is SGHRS and CDR2 YFSETQ. The length of the CDR3 is 17 residues.

This clonotype was seen a few times. The rearrangement links TRBV27 to TRBJ1-4, with a possible D match to TRBD1 (5 bases). Trimming shortened V by 4 bases and J by 5 bases, and 14 bases separated the two germline ends. Germline V gives CDR1 MNHEY, CDR2 SMNVEV (reference sequence). The CDR3 totals 15 residues. The chain's CDR3 is CASSSLGVANEKLFF. CDR3 DNA sequence: TGTGCCAGCAGTTCCCTAGGGGTGGCGAATGAAAAACTGTTTTTT.

This clonotype has more than one count but fewer than ten. The chain uses TRBV5-1 and TRBJ1-6; TRBD1 is a possible D gene (5 bases). Trimming left V 4 bases short and J 0 bases short, with 8 bases between. Germline V gene data show CDR1 as SGHRS and CDR2 as YFSETQ. The CDR3 sequence is 15 residues long. CDR3 sequence (DNA): TGCGCCAGCAGCCCTGACAGCTCCTATAATTCACCCCTCCACTTT. Amino acid sequence: CASSPDSSYNSPLHF.